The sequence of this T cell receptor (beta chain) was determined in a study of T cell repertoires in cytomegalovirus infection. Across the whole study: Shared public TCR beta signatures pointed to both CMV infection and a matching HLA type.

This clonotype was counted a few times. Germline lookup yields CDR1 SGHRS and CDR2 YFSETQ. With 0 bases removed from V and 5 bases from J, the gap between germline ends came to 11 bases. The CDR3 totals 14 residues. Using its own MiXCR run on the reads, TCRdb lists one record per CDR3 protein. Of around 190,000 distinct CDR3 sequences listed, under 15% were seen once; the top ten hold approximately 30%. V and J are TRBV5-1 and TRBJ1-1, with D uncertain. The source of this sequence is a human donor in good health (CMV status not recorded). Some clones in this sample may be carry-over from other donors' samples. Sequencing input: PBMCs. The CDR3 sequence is CASSLVGDRTEAFF. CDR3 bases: TGCGCCAGCAGCTTGGTCGGGGATAGGACTGAAGCTTTCTTT.